This note documents a single TCR beta chain sequence. It lacks a known antigen. No base quality values were provided; no much bigger clone lies one nucleotide off. Another Seattle source contributed samples from volunteer blood donors who had recovered from COVID-19. The collaborating institutions used their own protocols to collect whole blood in K2EDTA tubes. For TCRbeta analysis, collaborator samples were shipped as frozen whole blood, as isolated PBMCs, or as DNA extracted from either sample type. This sample stems from a study of blood T cell repertoires in COVID-19 (dated by TCRdb to 2018 to 2021). Background on the whole study: Collaborator samples came from the United States, Italy and Spain and covered acute and convalescent phases of COVID-19. The prospective study material was composed of cDNA or gDNA derived from T cells, B-cell-depleted T cells, or PBMCs. Deeply sampled blood TCRbeta repertoires from subjects exposed to, actively infected with, or recovered from COVID-19 were included in the dataset. The repertoires were released in a freely available public database meant as a resource for research on the immune response to SARS-CoV-2. The samples were drawn from the first 160 participants of the ongoing ImmuneRACE study and from about 1,200 subjects provided by 6 global collaborators. A de-identified subject ID, COVID-19 status, age in years and sex were almost always included in the sample metadata. HLA class I and class II types, where available, came from metadata supplied by the sample provider rather than from assay-based typing.

Overall results and qualifications from the work: Clinical and demographic metadata were provided uncurated, with the amount varying by source and participant.

The cysteine opens and the phenylalanine closes a CDR3 of 16 amino acids. The CDR3 DNA has 48 bases and is translated from base 1. CDR1 GTSNPN and CDR2 SVGIG were looked up in the germline V gene (reference sequence). Germline trimming: 2 bases from V, 0 bases from J; junction bases outside gene matches: 6. TCRbeta CDR3 regions were amplified from genomic DNA using the immunoSEQ Assay, a bias-controlled multiplex PCR. In the source study's methods: Nucleated cell counts per sample were estimated from amplification of reference gene primers within the assay. To quantify the absolute abundance of each unique TCRbeta CDR3 rearrangement, sequence reads were collapsed and filtered. For each sample, productive Simpson clonality was calculated by taking the square root of Simpson's diversity index across productive rearrangements. TCRdb obtained this table from immuneACCESS and retained in-frame rearrangements with V and J assigned. These tables miss some clones; where compared with another copy, unresolved V genes account for less than half of the shortfall, and the remainder is unexplained. D and trimming were read from the DNA, whereas the V and J calls and clone size are those reported in that table. A total of 250,000 to 350,000 clones appear in this sample, roughly 90% of them only once. The ten most abundant clones make up 0.94% of the sample.

The sequence derives from a woman in her 40s who had recovered from COVID-19. The V gene is TRBV30 and the J gene is TRBJ2-3; 9 of the junction bases match TRBD2. Sequenced: peripheral blood. The DNA sequence is TGTGCCTGGAGTCAAGGGACTAGCCCTAGCACAGATACGCAGTATTTT. Its protein is CAWSQGTSPSTDTQYF.